The 10 T cell receptor beta chains reported below all come from one sample, sequenced in a study of T cells after posttransplantation cyclophosphamide. Here immunoSEQ multiplex PCR was the method, and the copy in TCRdb shows in-frame clones only, minus some. Found here are some 43,000 clones, about 90% of them singletons; the top ten hold under 3%. Busulfan-fludarabine conditioning, marrow transplant, and cyclophosphamide on days +3 and +4 were administered. The sample was PBMCs, taken 62 days after allogeneic stem cell transplant with posttransplant cyclophosphamide. These receptors all come from a male patient between 60 and 69 years old who received an allogeneic stem cell transplant from a related donor and was CMV-positive. T cells may partly derive from the graft donor.

This chain links TRBV4-1 with TRBJ1-4; 12 bases fit TRBD1. There are 16 residues in the CDR3. The J segment lost 8 bases and the V segment lost 2 bases, leaving 6 bases of the junction unmatched. Germline V CDR1 and CDR2: MGHRA, YSYEKL. In DNA form, the CDR3 reads TGCGCCAGCAGCCAAACCACCGGGACAGGGGGCGAAAAACTGTTTTTT. This codes for CASSQTTGTGGEKLFF.

The V call is TRBV28, the J call TRBJ1-1, with 9 bases lining up with TRBD1. J was trimmed by 7 bases and V by 3 bases; bases with no gene match: 15. Germline CDR1 is MDHEN and CDR2 is SYDVKM. This CDR3 region has 17 residues. CDR3 in amino acids: CASSFKNLRTGVFEAFF. The CDR3 region has the DNA TGTGCCAGCAGTTTTAAGAATTTGAGGACAGGGGTTTTTGAAGCTTTCTTT.

The rearrangement joins TRBV5-1 to TRBJ1-2; 8 bases line up with TRBD1. The CDR3 consists of 18 residues. V was pared by 4 bases and J by 3 bases, with 17 bases of the junction left unmatched. Germline assignment: CDR1 SGHRS and CDR2 YFSETQ. The CDR3 DNA sequence: TGCGCCAGCAGCCCTGCTACCGGGACAGGACGACCTGACTATGGCTACACCTTC. Its translation: CASSPATGTGRPDYGYTF.

V usage is TRBV5-4 and J usage is TRBJ2-1; 7 bases are a match to TRBD1. V was clipped by 4 bases and J by 7 bases; unmatched bases: 8. This CDR3 spans 14 amino acids. Germline V CDR1 and CDR2: SGHNT, YYREEE (reference sequence). CDR3 region: CASSIRTGINEQFF. As DNA, the CDR3 is TGTGCCAGCAGCATACGGACAGGAATAAATGAGCAGTTCTTC.

The chain recombines TRBV5-5 with TRBJ1-2; D might be TRBD1 (5 bases). The CDR3 consists of 18 residues. V lost 4 bases and J lost 4, with 26 bases in between. Germline V gene sequence: CDR1 SGHKS, CDR2 YYEKEE (reference sequence). CDR3 DNA: TGTGCCAGCAGCCCCGAACCGGGACTTTTGGCCGGGGTCTATGGCTACACCTTC. It translates to CASSPEPGLLAGVYGYTF.

This clone occurred once. This sequence joins TRBV4-1 and TRBJ2-7; 10 nucleotides agree with TRBD1. Looked up from germline, CDR1 is MGHRA and CDR2 is YSYEKL. Unmatched junction bases numbered 11, after V lost 5 bases and J lost 4 bases. The CDR3 length is 16 residues. The chain's CDR3 is CASSAGTGTGAYEQYF. The CDR3, as DNA: TGCGCCAGCAGCGCAGGTACCGGGACAGGGGCGTACGAGCAGTACTTC.

For the CDR3, the DNA is TGTGCCAGCAGTGAAGTCAGGGGGCGAGGTGGAAACACCATATATTTT. Its protein product is CASSEVRGRGGNTIYF. The gene calls are TRBV2 and TRBJ1-3; TRBD1 matches at 8 bases. Per germline, CDR1 SNHLY and CDR2 FYNNEI. With 1 base clipped from V and 3 bases from J, the junction kept 5 bases outside the gene matches. The CDR3 covers 16 residues. The entire variable domain, with the rest obtained from reference TRBV2 and TRBJ1-3, is as follows: EPEVTQTPSHQVTQMGQEVILRCVPISNHLYFYWYRQILGQKVEFLVSFYNNEISEKSEIFDDQFSVERPDGSNFTLKIRSTKLEDSAMYFCASSEVRGRGGNTIYFGEGSWLTVV.

This clone is a singleton in its sample. This chain uses TRBV7-9 with TRBJ1-6; D is possibly TRBD1 (6 bases). V shed 5 bases and J shed 11 bases, with 22 bases lying between them. This CDR3 is 16 amino acids long. Germline CDR1 reads SEHNR; CDR2 reads FQNEAQ (reference sequence). The CDR3 coding sequence is TGTGCCAGCAGCCCCTCTTCGGGGGGCACGGCGGCACCCCTCCACTTT. Protein sequence: CASSPSSGGTAAPLHF.

The chain carries TRBV5-4 and TRBJ2-7, with 10 bases that match TRBD1. CDR1 and CDR2 (germline): SGHNT, YYREEE (reference sequence). The CDR3 spans 15 residues. After removal of 3 bases from V and 2 bases from J, the junction contained 5 bases not matched to a gene. CDR3 coding DNA: TGTGCCAGCAGCTCCGGGACAGGGGCTACCTACGAGCAGTACTTC. As protein: CASSSGTGATYEQYF.

As regards this clone: The identical CDR3 is also encoded by other nucleotide sequences in the sample. This sequence joins TRBV6-1 and TRBJ2-3; TRBD2 aligns across 11 bases. Trimming took 4 bases from V and 6 from J; bases not matched to a gene: 6. Germline assignment: CDR1 MNHNS and CDR2 SASEGT. This CDR3 is 15 amino acids long. CDR3 bases: TGTGCCAGCAGTGTAACTAGCGGGGGTAGGGATACGCAGTATTTT. Translating gives CASSVTSGGRDTQYF.